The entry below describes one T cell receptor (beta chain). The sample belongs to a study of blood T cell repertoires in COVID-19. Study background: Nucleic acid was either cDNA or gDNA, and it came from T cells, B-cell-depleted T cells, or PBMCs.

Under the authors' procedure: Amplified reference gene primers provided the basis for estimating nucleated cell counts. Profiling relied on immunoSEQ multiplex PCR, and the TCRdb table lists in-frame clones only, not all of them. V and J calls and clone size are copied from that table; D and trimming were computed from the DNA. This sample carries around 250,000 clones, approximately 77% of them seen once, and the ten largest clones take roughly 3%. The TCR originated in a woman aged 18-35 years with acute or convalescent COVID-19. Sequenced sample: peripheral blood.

CDR3 coding DNA: TGCGCCAGCAGCTTGGAGAGGGGGCGGGATGGCTACACCTTC. Its translation: CASSLERGRDGYTF. V usage is TRBV5-1 and J usage is TRBJ1-2, with 7 bases identical to TRBD1. This CDR3 has 14 amino acids. Germline CDR1 reads SGHRS; CDR2 reads YFSETQ. With 0 bases clipped from V and 6 bases from J, the junction kept 5 bases outside the gene matches.